Each of the 25 T cell receptor beta chains below was sequenced from the same sample in a study of T cell responses to AZD1222 COVID-19 vaccine. Profiling relied on immunoSEQ multiplex PCR, and the TCRdb table lists in-frame clones only, not all of them. The sample has 95,000 to 100,000 clones, 90% seen once. The sequenced sample was peripheral blood, obtained on day 0 of AZD1222 vaccination. These receptor sequences come from an adult in good health.

J is TRBJ1-2 and V is TRBV11-2, with 7 bases matching TRBD1. The V gene end was trimmed by 3 bases and the J gene end by 6 bases; junction bases not matched to a gene: 1. The CDR3 runs to 12 residues. Germline V lookup: CDR1 SGHAT, CDR2 FQNNGV. CDR3 sequence: CASSFQGDGYTF. DNA for the CDR3: TGTGCCAGCAGCTTCCAGGGGGATGGCTACACCTTC.

This chain uses TRBV20-1 with TRBJ1-2, with D uncertain. V dropped 3 bases and J dropped 0 bases, with 5 bases sitting between them. CDR1 and CDR2 (germline): DFQATT, SNEGSKA (reference sequence). There are 12 residues in the CDR3. CDR3 protein: CSASSANYGYTF. The CDR3 nucleotides read TGCAGTGCTAGTTCCGCTAACTATGGCTACACCTTC.

The chain uses TRBV7-9 and TRBJ1-6, with TRBD1 identical over 7 bases. Germline CDR1 SEHNR, CDR2 FQNEAQ (reference sequence). This CDR3 contains 16 residues. J was trimmed by 2 bases and V by 5 bases; bases with no gene match: 6. CDR3: CASSDREGTYNSPLHF. The CDR3 DNA reads as TGTGCCAGCAGCGACAGGGAAGGAACCTATAATTCACCCCTCCACTTT.

The chain carries TRBV5-1 and TRBJ1-4; D unresolved. Germline V CDR1 and CDR2: SGHRS, YFSETQ. The V gene lost 6 bases and the J gene lost 0 bases, with 9 bases spanning the gap. This CDR3 has 14 residues. Here the CDR3 DNA reads TGCGCCAGCACCCCACGGCCAACTAATGAAAAACTGTTTTTT. Its protein product is CASTPRPTNEKLFF.

The chain employs TRBV5-1 and TRBJ2-1, with TRBD1 matching 8 bases. The CDR3 runs 13 residues. In germline, CDR1 is SGHRS, CDR2 YFSETQ. With V trimmed by 4 bases and J by 5 bases, 2 bases remained unmatched. CDR3 sequence reads: CASSPGQDNEQFF. Written as DNA, the CDR3 is TGCGCCAGCAGCCCGGGACAGGACAATGAGCAGTTCTTC.

V gene TRBV2 combines with J gene TRBJ2-2; D may be TRBD1 (6 bases). Germline V gene data show CDR1 as SNHLY and CDR2 as FYNNEI. The CDR3 totals 14 residues. V was pared by 5 bases and J by 8 bases, with 15 bases between. CDR3 in DNA: TGTGCCAGCAGTAGCTATAGGGGGAAGGGGGAGCTGTTTTTT. It encodes CASSSYRGKGELFF.

A few counts support this clone. The rearrangement uses TRBV7-9 and TRBJ2-7; D is unresolved. The CDR3 has 13 residues. V was cut by 1 base and J by 0 bases, with 4 bases left in between. Looked up from germline, CDR1 is SEHNR and CDR2 is FQNEAQ (reference sequence). The CDR3 protein is CASSLGNSYEQYF. As DNA, the CDR3 is TGTGCCAGCAGCTTAGGAAACTCCTACGAGCAGTACTTC.

V is TRBV28 and J is TRBJ2-5, with 11 bases aligning to TRBD2. The CDR3 runs to 17 residues. Germline V lookup: CDR1 MDHEN, CDR2 SYDVKM. With V trimmed by 5 bases and J by 1 base, 9 bases remained unmatched. The CDR3 region has the DNA TGTGCCAGCAGTGACCGCCGACTAGCGGGGAGCCAAGAGACCCAGTACTTC. This gives the protein CASSDRRLAGSQETQYF.

The gene calls are TRBV28 and TRBJ1-6; the match to TRBD1 covers 7 bases. This CDR3 contains 16 residues. Germline V gene lookup returns CDR1 MDHEN and CDR2 SYDVKM. The V segment lost 8 bases and the J segment 6 bases; nucleotides outside the gene matches: 13. CDR3: CASANPSGTVNSPLHF. Written as DNA, the CDR3 is TGTGCCAGCGCGAATCCCTCCGGGACAGTTAATTCACCCCTCCACTTT.

CDR3 sequence (DNA): TGTGCCAGCAGCAAGACAGGCGGCTCCTACGAGCAGTACTTC. Its protein product is CASSKTGGSYEQYF. The rearrangement uses TRBV5-8 and TRBJ2-7; TRBD1 is a possible D gene (6 bases). CDR1 and CDR2 (germline): SGHTS, YDEGEE. The CDR3 sequence is 14 residues long. V was shortened by 4 bases and J by 0 bases, with 11 bases between the two germline ends.

V gene TRBV24-1 combines with J gene TRBJ2-2; D possibly corresponds to TRBD1 (6 bases). This CDR3 region has 14 residues. Trimming took 4 bases from V and 5 from J, leaving 10 bases between them. Per the germline V gene, CDR1 is KGHDR and CDR2 is SFDVKD. The CDR3 DNA follows: TGTGCCACCAGTGAGGGGGCCTGGACCGGGGAGCTGTTTTTT. Its protein product is CATSEGAWTGELFF.

V usage is TRBV4-2 and J usage is TRBJ2-3; maybe TRBD2 (6 bases). Trimming stripped 1 base from V and 4 bases from J, with 15 bases between. The CDR3 contains 16 residues. Germline V CDR1 and CDR2: LGHNA, YNFKEQ. For the CDR3, the DNA is TGTGCCAGCAGCCAAGGGGTACTAGCCTCGGCAGATACGCAGTATTTT. It specifies CASSQGVLASADTQYF.

The chain has TRBV5-6 and TRBJ2-2; no clear D gene. This CDR3 contains 14 residues. V was shortened by 0 bases and J by 0 bases, with 3 bases between the two germline ends. CDR1 is SGHDT, CDR2 YYEEEE, per germline. For the CDR3, the DNA is TGTGCCAGCAGCTTGGAACCGAACACCGGGGAGCTGTTTTTT. Protein sequence: CASSLEPNTGELFF.

The chain uses TRBV19 and TRBJ1-5; the D gene is possibly TRBD1 (5 bases). CDR3 length equals 16 residues. Trimming left V 6 bases short and J 7 bases short, with 22 bases between. CDR1 and CDR2 from the germline V gene are LNHDA and SQIVND (reference sequence). The CDR3 DNA sequence: TGTGCCAGTAGCTACGTTTTTCAGGGAATGGGACAGCCCCAGCATTTT. Protein sequence: CASSYVFQGMGQPQHF.

In this sample, this clone turned up once. The gene calls are TRBV3-1 (or the pseudogene TRBV3-2) and TRBJ1-5, with D tentatively TRBD1 (5 bases). Germline CDR1 is LGHDT and CDR2 is YNNKEL (reference sequence). Deletions cut 0 bases from V and 6 bases from J, with 12 bases between. This CDR3 comprises 15 residues. The CDR3 DNA follows: TGTGCCAGCAGCCAAGACGGGGGACGGGGTCAGCCCCAGCATTTT. Protein product: CASSQDGGRGQPQHF.

The chain links TRBV5-8 to TRBJ2-3; 10 nucleotides line up with TRBD1. CDR1 and CDR2 from the germline V gene are SGHTS and YDEGEE. The CDR3 extends over 16 amino acids. After removal of 1 base from V and 6 bases from J, the junction contained 8 bases not matched to a gene. Here the CDR3 DNA reads TGTGCCAGCAGCTTGCACGGGACAGGGGCCTTGGATACGCAGTATTTT. Translated: CASSLHGTGALDTQYF.

The chain joins TRBV19 to TRBJ1-4; 7 bases are shared with TRBD1. CDR1 is LNHDA, CDR2 SQIVND, per germline (reference sequence). The V and J ends lost 4 bases and 2 bases, in that order; junction bases with no gene match: 7. This CDR3 is built from 16 residues. The CDR3 bases are TGTGCCAGTAGTACGGACAGGTTTTCGACTAATGAAAAACTGTTTTTT. Protein sequence: CASSTDRFSTNEKLFF.

The chain links TRBV7-8 to TRBJ1-5, with 8 bases identical to TRBD1. V lost 5 bases and J lost 5; bases outside the gene matches: 8. CDR1 is SGHVS, CDR2 FQNEAQ, per germline. The CDR3 covers 15 residues. CDR3 loop: CASSDKQGEHQPQHF. Written as DNA, the CDR3 is TGTGCCAGCAGCGATAAACAGGGGGAGCATCAGCCCCAGCATTTT.

The chain combines TRBV27 with TRBJ1-4; tentatively, D is TRBD1 (6 bases). The V gene lost 4 bases and the J gene lost 3 bases, with 12 bases spanning the gap. The CDR3 is made up of 15 amino acids. CDR1 and CDR2 from the germline V gene are MNHEY and SMNVEV (reference sequence). In nucleotides, the CDR3 is TGTGCCAGCAGTTCTTGGGGGCGCTCTAATGAAAAACTGTTTTTT. Encoded protein: CASSSWGRSNEKLFF. The full variable domain, rest sourced from reference TRBV27 and TRBJ1-4, is EAQVTQNPRYLITVTGKKLTVTCSQNMNHEYMSWYRQDPGLGLRQIYYSMNVEVTDKGDVPEGYKVSRKEKRNFPLILESPSPNQTSLYFCASSSWGRSNEKLFFGSGTQLSVL.

The chain couples TRBV19 to TRBJ1-5, with D hard to call. CDR1 LNHDA and CDR2 SQIVND come from the germline V gene (reference sequence). The CDR3 has 15 residues. V lost 3 bases and J lost 4, with 13 bases in between. CDR3 sequence: CASSIGRRMNQPQHF. For the CDR3, the DNA is TGTGCCAGTAGTATCGGTAGGCGCATGAATCAGCCCCAGCATTTT.

The V and J genes are TRBV3-1 (or the pseudogene TRBV3-2) and TRBJ2-2; possible D gene TRBD1, 5 bases. Germline V gives CDR1 LGHDT, CDR2 YNNKEL (reference sequence). V was pared by 6 bases and J by 3 bases, with 14 bases between. The CDR3 contains 15 residues. Here the CDR3 reads CASRVGRVDTGELFF. The DNA of the CDR3 is TGTGCCAGCAGGGTGGGCAGGGTAGACACCGGGGAGCTGTTTTTT.

The chain couples TRBV18 to TRBJ1-2; D gene ambiguous. Germline V gives CDR1 KGHSH, CDR2 LQKENI. The V end lost 2 bases, the J end lost 5 bases, and 21 bases lay between the germline ends. The CDR3 sequence is 17 residues long. The CDR3 is CASSPENLDSIHYGYTF. The CDR3 bases are TGTGCCAGCTCACCAGAAAACCTGGACTCCATTCATTATGGCTACACCTTC.

This clone was detected only a few times. The rearrangement uses TRBV3-1 (or the pseudogene TRBV3-2) and TRBJ1-1; unclear D gene. There are 15 residues in the CDR3. The V end was cut by 1 base, the J end by 9 bases, with 18 bases between. The germline V gene has CDR1 LGHDT and CDR2 YNNKEL (reference sequence). This chain's CDR3 is CASSQVRGGLLQAFF. CDR3 nucleotides: TGTGCCAGCAGCCAAGTTAGAGGTGGACTACTTCAAGCTTTCTTT.

CDR3 residues: CASSDKISSRIIEFF. The CDR3 nucleotides read TGTGCCAGCAGTGACAAAATCTCCAGTCGCATAATCGAGTTCTTC. This sequence joins TRBV25-1 and TRBJ2-1; D call uncertain. Between the trimmed V and J ends, which lost 3 bases and 14 bases, there was a span of 23 bases. The CDR3 spans 15 residues. Germline values: CDR1 MGHDK, CDR2 SYGVNS.

The V call is TRBV28, the J call TRBJ1-5; TRBD1 matches 8 bases. From germline, CDR1 is MDHEN and CDR2 SYDVKM. CDR3 length: 13 residues. The V and J ends lost 6 bases and 6 bases, in that order; junction bases with no gene match: 4. CDR3 bases: TGTGCCAGCAGCCAAGACAGGGGTCAGCCCCAGCATTTT. Translating gives CASSQDRGQPQHF.